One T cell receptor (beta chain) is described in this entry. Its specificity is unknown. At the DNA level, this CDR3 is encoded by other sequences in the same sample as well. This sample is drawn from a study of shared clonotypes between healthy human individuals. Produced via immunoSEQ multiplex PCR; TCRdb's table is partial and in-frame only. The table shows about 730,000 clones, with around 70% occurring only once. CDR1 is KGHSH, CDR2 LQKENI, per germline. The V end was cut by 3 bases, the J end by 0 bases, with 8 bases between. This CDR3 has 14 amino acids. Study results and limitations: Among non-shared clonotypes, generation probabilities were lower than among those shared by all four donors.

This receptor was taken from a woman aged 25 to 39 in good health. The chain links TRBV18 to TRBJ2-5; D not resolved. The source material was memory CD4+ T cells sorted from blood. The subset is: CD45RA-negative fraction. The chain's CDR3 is CASSPPTYQETQYF. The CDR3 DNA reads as TGTGCCAGCTCACCCCCGACCTACCAAGAGACCCAGTACTTC.